The following is a T cell receptor (beta chain) sequence with its context. The antigen is not known. The data belong to a study of shared clonotypes between healthy human individuals. As for the study in general: The composition of the donors was a couple of women and three men aged 18 to 49. Study findings and constraints: The authors expected sequencing depth to affect clonotype sharing among donors.

Germline CDR1 reads LNHNV; CDR2 reads YYDKDF (reference sequence). There are 15 residues in the CDR3. Between the trimmed V and J ends, which lost 3 bases and 2 bases, there was a span of 13 bases. The input for sorted-subset replicate PCRs was about 210 ng DNA, around 30,000 T cell genomes. Sequenced by immunoSEQ multiplex PCR; TCRdb stores in-frame clones only, minus some. The data contain about 1.5 million clones, around 97% of them singletons. The chain carries TRBV15 and TRBJ1-2, with D maybe TRBD1 (6 bases). This clonotype originated in a man aged 25 to 40 in good health. Sequenced: naive CD4+ T cells sorted from blood. This sample's subset: CD45RA+ positively selected. CDR3 sequence (DNA): TGTGCCACCAGCAGTACAGGGAGTTGGAACTATGGCTACACCTTC. It translates to CATSSTGSWNYGYTF.